The clone carrying this T cell receptor beta chain was detected a few times. Its target is unknown. Trimming took 5 bases from V and 6 from J; bases not matched to a gene: 12. Germline V gene sequence: CDR1 SGHAT, CDR2 FQNNGV. This CDR3 has 16 residues. The entry originates in a study of T cells in lung cancer brain metastases. Study results and caveats: Paired primaries held more unique productive clones than brain metastases (median roughly 4,600 versus 1,500).

Some clones are missing from TCRdb's copy, which holds only in-frame ones; the method was immunoSEQ multiplex PCR. The sample lists about 3,400 clones; roughly nine tenths were seen once. The chain joins TRBV11-2 to TRBJ2-3; 9 nucleotides align to TRBD2. The receptor was isolated from a man aged 70-80 years with non-small cell lung cancer. Sequenced input: tumor tissue from the primary lung tumor. CDR3 in amino acids: CASSPLGAGGQDTQYF. The CDR3 DNA reads as TGTGCCAGCAGCCCGCTGGGGGCGGGGGGGCAGGATACGCAGTATTTT.